This T cell receptor (beta chain) emerged from a study of shared clonotypes between healthy human individuals (dated by TCRdb to the early 2020s). In terms of the full investigation: Three men and a couple of women, aged 18 to 49 years, made up the cohort. Leukapheresis yielded between about 0.9 and 9.5 billion PBMCs per donor. To estimate repertoire size and how much clonotype sharing occurs between individuals, the study deeply sequenced the blood TCR repertoires of five healthy adults. To increase sequencing depth and limit assay-specific biases, TCR repertoire library preparation and sequencing were carried out by different laboratories using diverse techniques. Per donor, three plates each were used for CD4 naive and CD4 memory, two for CD8 naive, and one for CD8 memory.

The donors were healthy, HIV-negative adults who had no recently reported acute infections or vaccinations. All donors were Caucasian adults living in Nashville, Tennessee, USA. Magnetic negative selection was used to enrich CD4+ T cells, after which naive cells were positively selected on CD45RA and the negative fraction became the memory subset. Blood was obtained by leukapheresis, after which PBMCs were separated by Ficoll-Histopaque density gradient centrifugation and cryopreserved in liquid nitrogen vapor phase. Purity and quantity of every magnetically sorted T cell population were checked by analytical flow cytometry. From each sorted fraction, genomic DNA was isolated and quantified by UV absorbance on a Nanodrop 2000c. TCR CDR3 regions were amplified from genomic DNA by multiplex PCR using the deep immunoSEQ assay. Genomic DNA extracted from each cell subset was distributed evenly over all wells of several immunoSEQ 96-well plates, and each plate served as one replicate. For sorted subsets, 150 to 200 ng genomic DNA, equal to 30,000 or so T cell genomes, was loaded into each replicate PCR. The purified libraries were quantified using a Qubit 3.0 fluorometer, sized with a Bioanalyzer 2100, and then quantified again using the KAPA Library Quantification kit. A separate single-read 150-cycle Illumina NextSeq 550 flow cell was used to sequence each immunoSEQ 96-well plate. Concerning the study's data processing: Because the immunoSEQ output held only junctional sequences and lacked quality scores, the filtering could not match the filtering applied to full-length reads. Sequences were annotated with PyIR, a Python wrapper for IgBLAST v1.9, using IMGT germline references to assign V/J genes and CDR3. Reads were filtered out if the reads had weak V/J assignments (E-value above 1e-6), no CDR3, stop codons, out-of-frame junctions, or ambiguous translated residues. V3J clonotypes were defined by identical inferred V gene, J gene, and CDR3 amino acid sequence. To compute the percentage overlap between repertoires, the number of shared unique clonotypes was divided by the size of the smaller repertoire. Repertoire richness was assessed with RTK rarefaction, the Chao1 estimator, and Recon v2.1 estimates of unobserved clonotypes. Generation probabilities for all TCRbeta clonotypes obtained by the gDNA method from four donors were computed using OLGA. In its TCRdb copy, this immuneACCESS table keeps in-frame sequences only and misses some clones. Where compared with another copy, unresolved V genes explain less than half of these, and the others have no known cause. V and J calls and clone size are those listed in that table; D and trimming were worked out from the DNA. The table for this sample lists 1.4 million or so clones; about 98.5% of them were counted only once. The biggest ten clones account for about 0.35% of the sample.

This clone appeared once. Its antigen is unknown. No quality values exist for individual bases; no much larger clone is one base distant. Points the paper makes about the study in general: Naive subsets generally had larger estimated clonotype richness than memory subsets. Even with the large sequencing depth, rarefaction of the sorted-subset datasets indicated that sequencing was incomplete. Sampling was limited to blood, and TCR repertoires in tissue likely differ from TCR repertoires in blood. The genetic and exposure-history diversity represented was limited by the small number of donors. Pairwise subsampling led to the expectation that sequencing depth would affect the degree of clonotype sharing among donors. When a handful of donors were compared, the shared fraction of clonotypes was about 5% for naive CD4, more than 3% for naive CD8, more than 2% for memory CD4, and 0.3% to 0.5% for memory CD8. Compared with non-shared clonotypes, the clonotypes found in all four sorted-subset donors had higher generation probabilities.

The CDR3 measures 15 amino acids from cysteine to phenylalanine. Of the read, only the CDR3 DNA is kept; its 45 bases are in frame from base 1. V and J lose 2 bases and 7 bases, and a span of 15 bases separates them. CDR1 and CDR2 are read off the germline V gene as SGHTA and FQGNSA. Recombination linked TRBV7-2 to TRBJ1-5, with TRBD1 tentatively as D gene (6 bases match). Sample: naive CD4+ T cells sorted from blood. This specimen's cell subset or site label, interpreted: CD45RA+ positively selected. The sequence derives from a man aged 30 to 45 in good health. The CDR3 corresponds to CASSLFAPGEQPQHF. The DNA reads TGTGCCAGCAGCTTATTTGCCCCAGGGGAACAGCCCCAGCATTTT.